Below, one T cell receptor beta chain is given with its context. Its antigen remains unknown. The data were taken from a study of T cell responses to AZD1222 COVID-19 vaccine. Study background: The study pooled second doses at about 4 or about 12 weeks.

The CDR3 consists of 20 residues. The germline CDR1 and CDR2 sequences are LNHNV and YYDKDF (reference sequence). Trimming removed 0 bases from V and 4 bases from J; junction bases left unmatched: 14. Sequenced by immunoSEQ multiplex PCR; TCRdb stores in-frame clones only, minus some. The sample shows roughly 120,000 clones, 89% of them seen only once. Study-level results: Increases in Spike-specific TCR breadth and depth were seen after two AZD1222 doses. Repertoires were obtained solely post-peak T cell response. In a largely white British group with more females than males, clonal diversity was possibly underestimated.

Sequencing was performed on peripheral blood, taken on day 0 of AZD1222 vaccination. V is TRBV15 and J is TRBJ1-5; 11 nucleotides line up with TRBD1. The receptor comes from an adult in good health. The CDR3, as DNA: TGTGCCACCAGCAGAGATTATAATCGTCGTGGGACAGGGGGTAATCAGCCCCAGCATTTT. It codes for CATSRDYNRRGTGGNQPQHF.